This is a list of T cell receptor beta chains from one sample in a study of shared clonotypes between healthy human individuals. Data came from immunoSEQ multiplex PCR; TCRdb stores just in-frame clones and leaves some out. The profile shows 850,000 to 1,200,000 clones, under 80% of them singletons. The sample comprised memory CD4+ T cells sorted from blood. Receptors were obtained from a man aged 18 to 30 in good health. CDR3s include the opening cysteine and the closing phenylalanine or tryptophan. D genes are given only for firm matches. Not every row has a clone size; where given, it reads once, few, many or a size class.

size: -
J: TRBJ2-7
V: TRBV10-1
D: TRBD2
DNA: TGCGCCAGCAGTGATGGCGGGAGCTTATCCGAGCAGTACTTC
CDR3: CASSDGGSLSEQYF

size: -
J: TRBJ1-2
V: TRBV5-4
D: -
DNA: TGTGCCAGCAGCTTGGCCGGAGGGCTCTATAACTATGGCTACACCTTC
CDR3: CASSLAGGLYNYGYTF

size: -
J: TRBJ1-2
V: TRBV19
D: -
DNA: TGTGCCAGTAGTGCCCCGGGCGAAAACTATGGCTACACCTTC
CDR3: CASSAPGENYGYTF

size: once
J: TRBJ2-5
V: TRBV6-1
D: TRBD2
DNA: TGTGCCAGCAGTGAAGGTAGACTAGCGGGGGTAGAGACCCAGTACTTC
CDR3: CASSEGRLAGVETQYF

size: -
J: TRBJ2-5
V: TRBV9
D: -
DNA: TGTGCCAGCAGCGTAGGGCGTCGAGAGACCCAGTACTTC
CDR3: CASSVGRRETQYF

size: -
J: TRBJ2-3
V: TRBV7-2
D: TRBD2
DNA: TGTGCCAGCAGCTTAGGAGTCACTAGCGGGAGGGTAGATACGCAGTATTTT
CDR3: CASSLGVTSGRVDTQYF

size: -
J: TRBJ1-5
V: TRBV7-2
D: TRBD1
DNA: TGTGCCAGCAGCTACAGGGGTGCCGATCAGCCCCAGCATTTT
CDR3: CASSYRGADQPQHF

size: -
J: TRBJ2-6
V: TRBV6-1
D: -
DNA: TGTGCCAGCAGAGGGGCCGGGGCCAACGTCCTGACTTTC
CDR3: CASRGAGANVLTF

size: many
J: TRBJ1-2
V: TRBV18
D: TRBD1
DNA: TGTGCCAGCTCATACAGGGGGCAAGGCTACACCTTC
CDR3: CASSYRGQGYTF

size: -
J: TRBJ2-1
V: TRBV5-4
D: TRBD2
DNA: TGTGCCAGCAGCACACAATTAATAGCGGGAGGGGGGAATGAGCAGTTCTTC
CDR3: CASSTQLIAGGGNEQFF

size: -
J: TRBJ2-3
V: TRBV11-2
D: -
DNA: TGTGCCAGCAGCTTAGATTACAGCACAGATACGCAGTATTTT
CDR3: CASSLDYSTDTQYF